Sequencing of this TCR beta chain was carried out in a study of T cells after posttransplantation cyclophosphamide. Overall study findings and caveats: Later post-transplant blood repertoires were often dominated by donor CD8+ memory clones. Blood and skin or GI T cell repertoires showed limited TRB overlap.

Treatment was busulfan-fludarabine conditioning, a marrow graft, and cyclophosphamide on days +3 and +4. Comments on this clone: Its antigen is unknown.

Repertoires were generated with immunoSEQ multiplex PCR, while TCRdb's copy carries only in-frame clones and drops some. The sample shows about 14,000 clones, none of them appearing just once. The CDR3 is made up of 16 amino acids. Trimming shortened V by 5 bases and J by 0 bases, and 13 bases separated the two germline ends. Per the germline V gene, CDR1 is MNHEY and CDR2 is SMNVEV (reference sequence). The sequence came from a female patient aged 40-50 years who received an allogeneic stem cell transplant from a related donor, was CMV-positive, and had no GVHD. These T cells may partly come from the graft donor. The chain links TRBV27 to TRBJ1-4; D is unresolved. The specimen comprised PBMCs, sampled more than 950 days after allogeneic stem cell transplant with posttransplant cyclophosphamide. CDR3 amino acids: CASSLWTGATNEKLFF. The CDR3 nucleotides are TGTGCCAGCAGTCTCTGGACTGGTGCAACTAATGAAAAACTGTTTTTT.